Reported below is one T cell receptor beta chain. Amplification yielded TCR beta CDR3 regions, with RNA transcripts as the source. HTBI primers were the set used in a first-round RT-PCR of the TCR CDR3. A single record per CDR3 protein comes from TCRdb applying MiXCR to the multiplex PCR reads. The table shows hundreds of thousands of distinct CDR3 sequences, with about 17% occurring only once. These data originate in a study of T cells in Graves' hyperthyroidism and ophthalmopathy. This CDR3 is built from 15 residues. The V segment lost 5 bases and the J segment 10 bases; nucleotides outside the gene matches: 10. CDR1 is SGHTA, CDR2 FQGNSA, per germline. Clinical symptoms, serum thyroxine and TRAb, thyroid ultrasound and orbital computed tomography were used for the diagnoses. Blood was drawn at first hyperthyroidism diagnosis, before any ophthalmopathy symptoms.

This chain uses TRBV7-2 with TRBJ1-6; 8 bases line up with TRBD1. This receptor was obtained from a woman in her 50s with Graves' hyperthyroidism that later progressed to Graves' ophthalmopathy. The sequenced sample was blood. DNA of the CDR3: TGTGCCAGCAGCCTACAGACAGGGGAACACTCACCCCTCCACTTT. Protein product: CASSLQTGEHSPLHF.